This T cell receptor beta chain was sequenced for a study of blood T cell repertoires in COVID-19. On the study more broadly: The study drew acute and convalescent COVID-19 samples from the United States, Italy and Spain. PBMCs, B-cell-depleted T cells, or T cells provided the cDNA or gDNA that made up the material.

Cohort allocation depended upon clinical history that participants reported. Sequencing was performed with immunoSEQ multiplex PCR; in TCRdb, only in-frame clones are kept and a portion is missing. The sample yields about 150,000 clones, 86% seen once. CDR3 size: 13 residues. After removal of 5 bases from V and 1 base from J, the junction contained 2 bases not matched to a gene. Looked up from germline, CDR1 is MDHEN and CDR2 is SYDVKM. The clonotype originates from a man between 50 and 59 years old who had recovered from COVID-19. The V call is TRBV28, the J call TRBJ2-7; 7 bases agree with TRBD1. Sequencing was done on a sample of PBMCs or T cells enriched from blood (not recorded which). The CDR3 loop reads CASSEGQSYEQYV. In nucleotides, the CDR3 is TGTGCCAGCAGTGAGGGACAGTCCTACGAGCAGTACGTC.